This section outlines one T cell receptor (beta chain) sequence together with its context. Its antigen is unidentified. This sample stems from a study of Graves' ophthalmopathy and Graves' hyperthyroidism. Study-wide background: Before any treatment, peripheral blood was taken at the initial diagnosis.

The sequenced template was RNA, covering the TCR beta CDR3 region. First-round RT-PCR employed HTBI primers, with a second-round multiplex PCR after it. TCRdb re-called the multiplex PCR reads through MiXCR, storing one row per CDR3 protein. The sample has a few hundred thousand distinct CDR3 sequences, around a fifth seen once. J was trimmed by 3 bases and V by 4 bases; bases with no gene match: 6. This CDR3 contains 14 residues. From germline, CDR1 is MNHEY and CDR2 SVGAGI. Study-level points and caveats: As the model predicted ophthalmopathy progression, it achieved a sensitivity of approximately 65% and a specificity of 72.22%. Appearing in blood as well were most expanded thyroid clonotypes above 0.001 frequency.

Specimen: peripheral blood. The receptor was derived from a woman between 18 and 30 years old with stable Graves' hyperthyroidism. The rearrangement joins TRBV6-5 to TRBJ2-7, with TRBD2 matching 7 bases. Written as DNA, the CDR3 is TGTGCCAGCAGTTCCCGGGACTATGGCTACGAGCAGTACTTC. Its protein product is CASSSRDYGYEQYF.